One and the same sample provided the 5 T cell receptor beta chains below, sequenced in a study of blood T cell repertoires in COVID-19 (dated by TCRdb to the early 2020s). Library preparation was by the immunoSEQ multiplex PCR assay. As stored in TCRdb, this immuneACCESS dataset retains in-frame rearrangements with V and J assigned. A fraction of the clones does not appear; measured against another copy, unresolved V genes explain less than half of the discrepancy, and the remainder lacks a known reason. The sample records 90,000 to 100,000 clones, roughly nine tenths of which are singletons. The biggest ten clones account for 4.5% to 5.5% of the sample. The sequenced material came from peripheral blood. The origin of the receptors is a man between 45 and 60 years old with acute or convalescent COVID-19.

This sequence joins TRBV6-5 and TRBJ1-5, with D perhaps matching TRBD1 (6 bases). Germline CDR1 MNHEY, CDR2 SVGAGI. The CDR3 runs 16 residues. V was cut by 2 bases and J by 3 bases, with 14 bases left in between. The CDR3 loop reads CASSYHTGILNQPQHF. The CDR3 DNA is TGTGCCAGCAGTTACCACACAGGGATCCTCAATCAGCCCCAGCATTTT.

The chain combines TRBV27 with TRBJ2-4; D possibly corresponds to TRBD2 (6 bases). Germline assignment: CDR1 MNHEY and CDR2 SMNVEV (reference sequence). Trimming took 5 bases from V and 8 from J, leaving 16 bases between them. This CDR3 contains 14 residues. This chain's CDR3 is CASSQGRWEDIQYF. As DNA, the CDR3 is TGTGCCAGCAGTCAGGGCAGGTGGGAGGACATTCAGTACTTC.

The chain has TRBV29-1 and TRBJ2-3; 11 bases agree with TRBD2. From germline, CDR1 is SQVTM and CDR2 ANQGSEA. The CDR3 has 17 amino acids. After removal of 1 base from V and 0 bases from J, the junction contained 6 bases not matched to a gene. This chain's CDR3 is CSVEGPRTSGSTDTQYF. The CDR3 DNA follows: TGCAGCGTTGAAGGCCCAAGGACTAGCGGGAGCACAGATACGCAGTATTTT.

The chain couples TRBV21-1 to TRBJ2-5; TRBD1 reflects the table's D call only, with no check against the DNA. TRBV21-1 is designated a pseudogene. This CDR3 spans 16 amino acids. The CDR3 sequence: CASSKAGTGGQETQYF. The CDR3 nucleotides read TGTGCCAGCAGCAAAGCTGGGACAGGGGGCCAAGAGACCCAGTACTTC.

The CDR3 spells CASSQARTGVLNEQFF. Here the CDR3 DNA reads TGCGCCAGCAGCCAGGCTCGGACAGGGGTGCTCAATGAGCAGTTCTTC. The chain employs TRBV4-3 and TRBJ2-1; 9 positions match TRBD1. Germline V lookup: CDR1 LGHNA, CDR2 YSLEER. Unmatched junction bases numbered 9, after V lost 3 bases and J lost 6 bases. CDR3 length equals 16 residues.